This entry concerns a single T cell receptor beta chain. The data were produced by immunoSEQ multiplex PCR, yet TCRdb's version contains in-frame clones alone and is incomplete. Here the sample spans tens of thousands of clones, around 92% being singletons. The data belong to a study of blood T cell dynamics during melanoma immunotherapy. Time point meaning: pre-treatment baseline. The CDR3 is made up of 16 amino acids. Germline V gene lookup returns CDR1 SGHRS and CDR2 YFSETQ. Trimming cost V 1 base and J 2 bases; bases outside gene matches: 6. Source: blood, taken from a patient treated with checkpoint blockade. This TCR derives from a human donor with melanoma. This chain links TRBV5-1 with TRBJ2-1; 7 nucleotides align to TRBD2. CDR3 residues: CASSLYGGGPYNEQFF. The CDR3 nucleotides read TGCGCCAGCAGCTTGTATGGGGGAGGGCCCTACAATGAGCAGTTCTTC.